This TCR beta chain is from a study of control samples from healthy donors and cancer patients. The germline CDR1 and CDR2 sequences are LGHDT and YNNKEL (reference sequence). V lost 7 bases to trimming and J lost 5 bases; unmatched junction nucleotides: 12. This CDR3 contains 15 residues. The protocol was immunoSEQ multiplex PCR, while the TCRdb copy is restricted to in-frame clones and leaves out a portion. The sample has some 120,000 clones; 87% are singletons. The receptor was isolated from a man aged 25-45 years in good health. The source material was blood. The gene calls are TRBV3-1 (or the pseudogene TRBV3-2) and TRBJ1-1; 8 bases agree with TRBD1. The CDR3 DNA is TGTGCCAGCACCCTCGGGCAGGGGGCGTTTACTGAAGCTTTCTTT. Its protein product is CASTLGQGAFTEAFF.